A single sample is the source of the 32 T cell receptor beta chains below, sequenced in a study of human T cells and chemical hapten exposure. MiXCR, applied by TCRdb to the RACE reads, yields one record per CDR3 protein. The data contain 300,000 to 350,000 distinct CDR3 sequences, about 7% of them singletons. Time point here: patch test 1, 2 weeks after DPC sensitization. Noted treatment: therapeutic diphenylcyclopropenone sensitization with weekly scalp DPC. The sequencing here drew on whole blood, taken in connection with sensitization to the hapten diphenylcyclopropenone (DPC). Receptor source: a woman aged 18-30 years with alopecia areata. Some clones in this sample may be carry-over from other donors' samples.

The chain carries TRBV6-5 and TRBJ2-7; D ambiguous. The V end lost 0 bases, the J end lost 3 bases, and 9 bases lay between the germline ends. Germline-derived CDR1 and CDR2 are MNHEY and SVGAGI. This CDR3 contains 14 residues. As DNA, the CDR3 is TGTGCCAGCAGTTACTCGGGGAAGAGCTACGAGCAGTACTTC. This translates into CASSYSGKSYEQYF.

The chain carries TRBV12-3 or TRBV12-4 and TRBJ1-4; TRBD1 might be the D (6 bases). The CDR3 runs 14 residues. V was trimmed by 7 bases and J by 3 bases, leaving 12 bases between them. CDR3 amino acids: CASNRGAANEKLFF. The CDR3 DNA follows: TGTGCCAGCAATCGGGGGGCGGCTAATGAAAAACTGTTTTTT.

The chain employs TRBV15 and TRBJ1-5; D gene unclear. CDR1 is LNHNV and CDR2 is YYDKDF in the germline V gene (reference sequence). V lost 5 bases and J 8 bases, leaving 16 bases between the germline ends. The CDR3 is 14 residues long. The CDR3 protein is CATSPRTRSEPQHF. Here the CDR3 DNA reads TGTGCCACCAGCCCACGGACCCGCAGTGAGCCCCAGCATTTT.

In its sample, this clonotype was seen a few times. The chain couples TRBV29-1 to TRBJ1-2; the D gene is possibly TRBD1 (5 bases). This CDR3 is 12 amino acids long. Germline CDR1 and CDR2: SQVTM and ANQGSEA. V was trimmed by 5 bases and J by 0 bases, leaving 7 bases between them. The CDR3 reads CSVIRANYGYTF. CDR3 nucleotide sequence: TGCAGCGTTATCAGGGCTAACTATGGCTACACCTTC.

This chain connects TRBV14 to TRBJ1-1; D is unresolved. Germline V gene lookup returns CDR1 SGHDN and CDR2 FVKESK. Deletions cut 0 bases from V and 3 bases from J, with 8 bases between. The CDR3 is made up of 14 amino acids. The CDR3 spells CASSQEWGYTEAFF. In DNA form, the CDR3 reads TGTGCCAGCAGCCAAGAATGGGGTTACACTGAAGCTTTCTTT.

The chain employs TRBV10-3 and TRBJ2-6; D uncertain. Germline CDR1 reads ENHRY; CDR2 reads SYGVKD. V lost 0 bases to trimming and J lost 0 bases, with 12 bases between them. This CDR3 spans 18 amino acids. CDR3 nucleotide sequence: TGTGCCATCAGTGAGTCCCAGGTTATAAGCTCTGGGGCCAACGTCCTGACTTTC. Its translation: CAISESQVISSGANVLTF.

This clonotype was seen repeatedly, ten times or more. The chain is built from TRBV5-6 and TRBJ2-1; D is undetermined. Deletions cut 0 bases from V and 0 bases from J, with 10 bases between. The CDR3 loop spans 16 amino acids. CDR1 is SGHDT, CDR2 YYEEEE, per germline. CDR3 residues: CASSLEVVSSYNEQFF. CDR3 DNA sequence: TGTGCCAGCAGCTTGGAGGTGGTAAGCTCCTACAATGAGCAGTTCTTC.

This clonotype was seen ten or more times. The V call is TRBV12-3 or TRBV12-4, the J call TRBJ1-4; TRBD1 matches at 7 bases. The CDR3 contains 15 residues. J lost 7 bases, V lost 5 bases, and 10 bases had no gene match. The CDR3 loop reads CASSTTTGEREKLFF. The CDR3 bases are TGTGCCAGCAGTACCACAACAGGGGAACGTGAAAAACTGTTTTTT.

The rearrangement joins TRBV5-1 to TRBJ1-5; D is possibly TRBD1 (5 bases). The CDR3 is 15 residues long. The germline V gene encodes CDR1 SGHRS and CDR2 YFSETQ. Trimming took off 2 bases at V and 8 bases at J, with 17 bases between the two ends. The CDR3: CASSFEEVAGEPQHF. The CDR3 DNA sequence: TGCGCCAGCAGCTTCGAGGAGGTAGCGGGGGAGCCCCAGCATTTT.

The V call is TRBV7-9, the J call TRBJ1-6; D gene uncertain. The germline V gene encodes CDR1 SEHNR and CDR2 FQNEAQ (reference sequence). The CDR3 length is 13 residues. Trimming pared 5 bases from V and 8 bases from J, leaving 10 bases between. The chain's CDR3 is CASSPLKDSPLHF. DNA of the CDR3: TGTGCCAGCAGCCCCCTTAAGGATTCACCCCTCCACTTT. The variable domain in full, completed from reference TRBV7-9 and TRBJ1-6, reads DTGVSQNPRHKITKRGQNVTFRCDPISEHNRLYWYRQTLGQGPEFLTYFQNEAQLEKSRLLSDRFSAERPKGSFSTLEIQRTEQGDSAMYLCASSPLKDSPLHFGNGTRLTVT.

The sample holds a few counts of this clonotype. The chain employs TRBV29-1 and TRBJ1-2; no definite D call. The CDR3 is 14 amino acids. Germline V gene lookup returns CDR1 SQVTM and CDR2 ANQGSEA. V lost 5 bases and J lost 5, with 18 bases in between. The CDR3 protein is CSVRTPDPPYGYTF. CDR3 DNA sequence: TGCAGCGTTAGAACCCCTGACCCTCCGTATGGCTACACCTTC.

The rearrangement uses TRBV3-1 and TRBJ2-5; TRBD2 agrees at 8 bases. This CDR3 is 18 amino acids long. CDR1 LGHDT and CDR2 YNNKEL come from the germline V gene (reference sequence). V was clipped by 2 bases and J by 5 bases; unmatched bases: 16. CDR3 residues: CASSQFRAGGILAETQYF. The CDR3 DNA sequence: TGTGCCAGCAGCCAATTCCGTGCGGGGGGCATCCTGGCGGAGACCCAGTACTTC.

Concerning this clonotype itself: Its ends do not fully match the called genes, so a read error is possible. V and J are TRBV12-5 and TRBJ1-1; the D is unclear. CDR1 is LGHNT and CDR2 is FRNRAP in the germline V gene. The CDR3 runs 15 residues. This CDR3 is CACGLIVGPNTEAFF. The CDR3 region has the DNA TGTGCTTGTGGTTTGATCGTGGGCCCGAACACTGAAGCTTTCTTT.

The sample holds a few counts of this clonotype. The rearrangement uses TRBV14 and TRBJ2-7, with D possibly TRBD1 on 5 matching bases. CDR1 and CDR2 (germline): SGHDN, FVKESK. Trimming removed 4 bases at V and 0 bases at J, with 13 bases between. The CDR3 sequence is 15 residues long. CDR3 sequence: CASSRDRRSSYEQYF. DNA of the CDR3: TGTGCCAGCAGCCGTGACAGAAGGAGCTCCTACGAGCAGTACTTC.

The rearrangement links TRBV24-1 to TRBJ1-2; D gene uncertain. CDR1 is KGHDR and CDR2 is SFDVKD in the germline V gene. The CDR3 runs to 13 residues. Deletions cut 6 bases from V and 1 base from J, with 8 bases between. The CDR3 is CATSTRDNYGYTF. The DNA of the CDR3 is TGTGCCACCAGTACGAGGGATAACTATGGCTACACCTTC.

The sample holds many counts of this clonotype. The rearrangement uses TRBV6-5 and TRBJ2-1; D may be TRBD2 (6 bases). Deletions cut 10 bases from V and 6 bases from J, with 7 bases between. Germline V lookup: CDR1 MNHEY, CDR2 SVGAGI. There are 10 residues in the CDR3. The CDR3 DNA follows: TGTGCCACCGGGGGCAATGAGCAGTTCTTC. Its translation: CATGGNEQFF.

As DNA, the CDR3 is TGTGCCAGCAGTGAAGAAGGGCTAGCGGGGGGGCCTGGTACGCAGTATTTT. Protein product: CASSEEGLAGGPGTQYF. The chain links TRBV2 to TRBJ2-3, with 12 bases matching TRBD2. Losses at the gene ends were 1 base for V and 8 bases for J; bases not matched to a gene: 10. The CDR3 extends over 17 amino acids. Looked up from germline, CDR1 is SNHLY and CDR2 is FYNNEI.

This clonotype was counted a few times. The chain employs TRBV7-2 and TRBJ1-2; 10 nucleotides agree with TRBD1. This CDR3 region has 15 residues. V shed 5 bases and J 3 bases; nucleotides not matched to a gene: 6. Germline V gives CDR1 SGHTA, CDR2 FQGNSA. The CDR3 loop reads CASSGDGTGDYGYTF. Here the CDR3 DNA reads TGTGCCAGCAGCGGGGACGGGACAGGGGACTATGGCTACACCTTC.

This clonotype showed up just a few times. The chain carries TRBV7-9 and TRBJ2-1, with D possibly matching TRBD1 (8 bases). The germline V and J ends were trimmed by 4 bases and 8 bases, with 24 bases remaining between them. The CDR3 has 17 amino acids. Looked up from germline, CDR1 is SEHNR and CDR2 is FQNEAQ (reference sequence). CDR3 protein: CASSSLQSGTGSDEQFF. The CDR3 nucleotides read TGTGCCAGCAGCTCTCTCCAGAGCGGGACAGGTTCCGATGAGCAGTTCTTC.

This chain uses TRBV20-1 with TRBJ2-3; D unclear. The V gene lost 5 bases and the J gene lost 4 bases, with 10 bases spanning the gap. The CDR3 runs to 12 residues. CDR1 is DFQATT and CDR2 is SNEGSKA in the germline V gene (reference sequence). CDR3 sequence: CSAVAVADTQYF. In nucleotides, the CDR3 is TGCAGTGCTGTCGCAGTGGCAGATACGCAGTATTTT.

This clonotype came up a few times. The chain joins TRBV29-1 to TRBJ1-2, with 9 bases lining up with TRBD1. V trimming: 6 bases; J trimming: 4 bases; junction bases outside the gene matches: 3. The V gene's germline CDR1 is SQVTM and CDR2 ANQGSEA. This CDR3 region has 12 residues. The CDR3 coding sequence is TGCAGCGTGGACAGGGGAGGCTATGGCTACACCTTC. It encodes CSVDRGGYGYTF.

This chain uses TRBV15 with TRBJ1-5, with 11 bases aligning to TRBD1. The CDR3 is 15 amino acids. After removal of 3 bases from V and 5 bases from J, the junction contained 3 bases not matched to a gene. Looked up from germline, CDR1 is LNHNV and CDR2 is YYDKDF (reference sequence). The CDR3 DNA reads TGTGCCACCAGCAGGGACAGGGGGCTGGATCAGCCCCAGCATTTT. Translation gives CATSRDRGLDQPQHF.

The chain links TRBV12-3 or TRBV12-4 to TRBJ2-1; 7 bases line up with TRBD1. This CDR3 has 14 residues. J gave up 7 bases and V 6 bases, and 9 bases lay outside the gene matches. The CDR3 protein is CASSIRQGRNEQFF. The CDR3 coding sequence is TGTGCCAGCAGCATTCGACAGGGCCGAAATGAGCAGTTCTTC.

This sequence joins TRBV12-3 or TRBV12-4 and TRBJ2-1, with D possibly being TRBD1 (5 bases). Trimming cost V 3 bases and J 12 bases, with 9 bases left between them. The CDR3 is 11 residues long. The chain's CDR3 is CASSFSGWQFF. CDR3 in DNA: TGTGCCAGCAGTTTCTCAGGGTGGCAGTTCTTC.

This clonotype was observed at least ten times. The chain employs TRBV6-2 or TRBV6-3 and TRBJ2-2; TRBD2 agrees at 8 bases. The length of the CDR3 is 16 residues. Looked up from germline, CDR1 is MNHEY and CDR2 is SVGEGT. V dropped 0 bases and J dropped 3; count of bases not matched to a gene: 3. The CDR3 spells CASSYSRGGHTGELFF. The CDR3 DNA sequence: TGTGCCAGCAGTTACTCACGGGGGGGCCACACCGGGGAGCTGTTTTTT.

This clonotype appeared many times. The chain recombines TRBV27 with TRBJ1-2, with D unclear. Germline V gene data show CDR1 as MNHEY and CDR2 as SMNVEV (reference sequence). V lost 7 bases, J lost 8 bases, and 14 bases lay in between. The length of the CDR3 is 12 residues. CDR3: CASNPLILGYTF. The CDR3, as DNA: TGTGCCAGCAACCCTTTAATATTAGGCTACACCTTC.

The chain is built from TRBV7-2 and TRBJ1-2; a possible D gene is TRBD1 (5 bases). Germline CDR1 and CDR2: SGHTA and FQGNSA. This CDR3 has 15 residues. V lost 4 bases, J lost 5 bases, and 17 bases lay in between. The CDR3: CASSSNPGNDYGYTF. The CDR3 coding sequence is TGTGCCAGCAGCTCCAACCCAGGGAATGATTATGGCTACACCTTC. The variable domain in full, completed from reference TRBV7-2 and TRBJ1-2, reads GAGVSQSPSNKVTEKGKDVELRCDPISGHTALYWYRQSLGQGLEFLIYFQGNSAPDKSGLPSDRFSAERTGGSVSTLTIQRTQQEDSAVYLCASSSNPGNDYGYTFGSGTRLTVV.

In its sample, this clonotype was seen a few times. The chain carries TRBV7-3 and TRBJ2-1; D is uncertain. CDR3 length: 15 residues. V was cut by 2 bases and J by 4 bases, with 12 bases left in between. Germline V lookup: CDR1 SGHTA, CDR2 FQGTGA. CDR3 coding DNA: TGTGCCAGCAGCTTAGCCGTAGGCAGTTACAATGAGCAGTTCTTC. Translation: CASSLAVGSYNEQFF.

This clonotype was picked up a small number of times. The J gene is TRBJ1-1, the V gene TRBV9; 7 nucleotides line up with TRBD1. CDR1 and CDR2 (germline): SGDLS, YYNGEE. This CDR3 comprises 15 residues. V lost 2 bases, J lost 5 bases, and 9 bases stayed unmatched. As DNA, the CDR3 is TGTGCCAGCAGCGTCGGACAGGCAGGGCCAACTGAAGCTTTCTTT. Translation gives CASSVGQAGPTEAFF.

There are a few counts of this clonotype. The rearrangement uses TRBV20-1 and TRBJ2-7, with a tentative D call TRBD2 (5 bases). Looked up from germline, CDR1 is DFQATT and CDR2 is SNEGSKA (reference sequence). Trimming pared 8 bases from V and 0 bases from J, leaving 20 bases between. The length of the CDR3 is 15 residues. CDR3 in amino acids: CSPNPPSGSSYEQYF. The CDR3 DNA sequence: TGCAGTCCCAACCCCCCCTCGGGAAGCTCCTACGAGCAGTACTTC.

V gene TRBV12-3 or TRBV12-4 combines with J gene TRBJ1-2; D is unresolved. The length of the CDR3 is 11 residues. Trimming removed 1 base from V and 10 bases from J, with 7 bases in between. CDR3 in amino acids: CASSLVGFYTF. CDR3 nucleotide sequence: TGTGCCAGCAGTTTAGTGGGTTTCTACACCTTC.

The sample holds a few counts of this clonotype. The V and J genes are TRBV6-2 or TRBV6-3 and TRBJ2-3, with D perhaps TRBD1 or TRBD2 (5 bases each). Germline V lookup: CDR1 MNHEY, CDR2 SVGEGT. The ends were cut back, 5 bases at V and 2 bases at J, with 11 bases in the middle. The CDR3 length is 14 residues. DNA of the CDR3: TGTGCCAGCAGTCCTTGGGACGCCACAGATACGCAGTATTTT. It codes for CASSPWDATDTQYF.